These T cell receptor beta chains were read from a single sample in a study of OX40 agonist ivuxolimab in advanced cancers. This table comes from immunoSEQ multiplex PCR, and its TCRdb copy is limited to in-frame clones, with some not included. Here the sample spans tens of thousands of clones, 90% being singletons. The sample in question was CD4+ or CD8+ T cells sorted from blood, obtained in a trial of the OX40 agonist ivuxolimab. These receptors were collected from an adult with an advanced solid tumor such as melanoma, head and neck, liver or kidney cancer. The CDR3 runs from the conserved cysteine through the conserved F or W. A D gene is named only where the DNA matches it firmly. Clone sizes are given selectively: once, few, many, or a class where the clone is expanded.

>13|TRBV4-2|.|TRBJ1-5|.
CASSQVPGQPQHF
TGTGCCAGCAGCCAAGTCCCTGGACAGCCCCAGCATTTT
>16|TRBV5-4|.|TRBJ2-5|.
CASSPYLGGLAETQYF
TGTGCCAGCAGCCCCTACCTCGGCGGGTTGGCGGAGACCCAGTACTTC
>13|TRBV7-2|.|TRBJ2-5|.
CASLRWTGETQYF
TGTGCCAGCCTTAGGTGGACCGGGGAGACCCAGTACTTC
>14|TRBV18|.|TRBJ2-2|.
CASSPKANTGELFF
TGTGCCAGCTCGCCAAAGGCCAACACCGGGGAGCTGTTTTTT
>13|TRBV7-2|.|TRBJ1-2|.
CASSLAPHYGYTF
TGTGCCAGCAGCTTAGCGCCTCATTATGGCTACACCTTC
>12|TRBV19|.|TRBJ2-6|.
CASSQGPNVLTF
TGTGCCAGTAGTCAGGGTCCCAACGTCCTGACTTTC
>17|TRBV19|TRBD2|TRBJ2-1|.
CASTRGASGSSYNEQFF
TGTGCCAGTACCCGAGGGGCTAGCGGGAGTTCCTACAATGAGCAGTTCTTC
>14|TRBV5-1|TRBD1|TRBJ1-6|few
CASGPGTDYSPLHF
TGCGCCAGCGGACCCGGGACAGACTACTCACCCCTCCACTTT
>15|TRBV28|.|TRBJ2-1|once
CASSLHREAYNEQFF
TGTGCCAGCAGTTTACACAGGGAGGCCTACAATGAGCAGTTCTTC
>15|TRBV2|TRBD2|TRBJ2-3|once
CASSNIAGATDTQYF
TGTGCCAGCAGTAACATAGCGGGAGCGACAGATACGCAGTATTTT
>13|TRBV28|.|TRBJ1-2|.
CASSPGRNYGYTF
TGTGCCAGCAGTCCGGGGCGAAACTATGGCTACACCTTC
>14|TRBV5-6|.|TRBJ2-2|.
CASSLGLGAGELFF
TGTGCCAGCAGCTTGGGCCTGGGGGCGGGGGAGCTGTTTTTT
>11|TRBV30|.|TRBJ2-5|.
CAWDFQETQYF
TGTGCCTGGGACTTTCAAGAGACCCAGTACTTC
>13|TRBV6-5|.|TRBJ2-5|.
CAISAAERETQYF
TGTGCCATCAGTGCCGCCGAACGCGAGACCCAGTACTTC
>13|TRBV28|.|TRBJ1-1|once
CASRQGADTEAFF
TGTGCCAGCAGACAGGGAGCGGACACTGAAGCTTTCTTT
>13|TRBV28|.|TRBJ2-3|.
CASSFGGTDTQYF
TGTGCCAGCAGTTTTGGGGGCACAGATACGCAGTATTTT
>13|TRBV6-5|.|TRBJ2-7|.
CASSQTGRYEQYF
TGTGCCAGCAGTCAGACGGGTCGATACGAGCAGTACTTC
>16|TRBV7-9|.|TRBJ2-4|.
CASSSSLGLAKSIQYF
TGTGCCAGCAGCTCGAGTCTTGGTCTAGCCAAAAGCATTCAGTACTTC
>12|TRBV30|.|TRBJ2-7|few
CAWSLTLYEQYF
TGTGCCTGGAGTCTGACACTTTACGAGCAGTACTTC
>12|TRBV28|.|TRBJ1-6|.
CASGREKGPLHF
TGTGCCAGCGGGAGGGAAAAAGGACCCCTCCACTTT
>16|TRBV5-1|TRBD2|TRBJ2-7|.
CASSVAVSGGPYEQYF
TGCGCCAGCAGCGTGGCTGTGTCGGGAGGGCCCTACGAGCAGTACTTC
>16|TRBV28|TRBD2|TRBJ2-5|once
CASSPLGEGLQETQYF
TGTGCCAGCAGCCCCCTAGGGGAGGGGCTACAAGAGACCCAGTACTTC
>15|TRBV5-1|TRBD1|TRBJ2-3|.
CASSFSGQGSDTQYF
TGCGCCAGCAGCTTTTCAGGACAGGGATCAGATACGCAGTATTTT
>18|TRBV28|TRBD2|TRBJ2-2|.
CASSFEGLADLNTGELFF
TGTGCCAGCAGTTTTGAGGGACTAGCGGATCTCAACACCGGGGAGCTGTTTTTT
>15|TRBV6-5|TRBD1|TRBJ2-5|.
CASSRTGGRQETQYF
TGTGCCAGCAGTCGGACAGGGGGGAGGCAAGAGACCCAGTACTTC
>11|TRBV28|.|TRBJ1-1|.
CASRRGTEAFF
TGTGCCAGCAGGAGGGGGACTGAAGCTTTCTTT
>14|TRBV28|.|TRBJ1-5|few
CASDGGFTNQPQHF
TGTGCCAGCGACGGGGGTTTTACGAATCAGCCCCAGCATTTT
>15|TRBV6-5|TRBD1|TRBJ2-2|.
CASTRGRENTGELFF
TGTGCCAGCACTAGGGGGCGCGAGAACACCGGGGAGCTGTTTTTT
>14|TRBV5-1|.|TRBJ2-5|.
CASSFGRNQETQYF
TGCGCCAGCAGCTTTGGTCGGAACCAAGAGACCCAGTACTTC
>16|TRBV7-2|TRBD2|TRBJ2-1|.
CASRRSGGSSYNEQFF
TGTGCCAGCAGACGTAGCGGGGGTAGCTCCTACAATGAGCAGTTCTTC
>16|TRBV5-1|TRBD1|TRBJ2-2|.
CASSPRDRGITGELFF
TGCGCCAGCAGCCCCAGGGACAGGGGGATCACCGGGGAGCTGTTTTTT
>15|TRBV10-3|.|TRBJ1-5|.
CASRATETSNQPQHF
TGTGCCAGCAGAGCCACAGAGACTAGCAATCAGCCCCAGCATTTT
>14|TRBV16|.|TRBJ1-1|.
CASSQSAPDSEAFF
TGTGCCAGCAGCCAATCGGCCCCAGACTCTGAAGCTTTCTTT
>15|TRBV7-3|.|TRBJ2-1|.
CASSLLGGGYNEQFF
TGTGCCAGCAGCTTGTTGGGAGGAGGCTACAATGAGCAGTTCTTC
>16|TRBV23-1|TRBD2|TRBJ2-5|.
CASSPGTSGSSETQYF
TGCGCCAGCAGTCCCGGGACTAGCGGGTCTTCGGAGACCCAGTACTTC
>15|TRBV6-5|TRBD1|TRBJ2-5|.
CASSYQWDRQETQYF
TGTGCCAGCAGTTACCAATGGGACAGGCAAGAGACCCAGTACTTC
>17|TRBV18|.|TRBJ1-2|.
CASSPTVSLPSRYGYTF
TGTGCCAGCTCGCCGACAGTCTCCTTACCTTCCCGCTATGGCTACACCTTC
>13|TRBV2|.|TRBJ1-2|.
CASSEAGRNGYTF
TGTGCCAGCAGTGAAGCAGGAAGGAATGGCTACACCTTC
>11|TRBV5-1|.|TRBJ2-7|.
CASRNVYEQYF
TGCGCCAGCAGGAATGTCTACGAGCAGTACTTC
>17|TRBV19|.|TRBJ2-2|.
CASSITRDLRSTGELFF
TGTGCCAGTAGTATAACCCGGGACCTTAGGAGCACCGGGGAGCTGTTTTTT
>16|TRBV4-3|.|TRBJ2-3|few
CASSQDLGSRTDTQYF
TGCGCCAGCAGCCAAGATCTCGGGTCACGGACAGATACGCAGTATTTT
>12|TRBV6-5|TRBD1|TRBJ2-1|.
CASSTHRGEQFF
TGTGCCAGCAGTACCCACAGGGGTGAGCAGTTCTTC
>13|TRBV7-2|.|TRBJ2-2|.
CASSRTNTGELFF
TGTGCCAGCAGTCGGACTAACACCGGGGAGCTGTTTTTT
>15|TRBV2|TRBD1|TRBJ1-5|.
CASRDRGFGNQPQHF
TGTGCCAGCAGAGACAGGGGTTTTGGCAATCAGCCCCAGCATTTT
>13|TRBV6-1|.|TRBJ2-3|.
CASKSGSTDTQYF
TGTGCCAGCAAAAGCGGGAGCACAGATACGCAGTATTTT
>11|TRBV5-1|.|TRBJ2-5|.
CASSYQETQYF
TGCGCCAGCAGCTACCAAGAGACCCAGTACTTC
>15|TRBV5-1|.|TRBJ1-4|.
CASSGLGQPNEKLFF
TGCGCCAGCAGCGGTCTCGGACAGCCTAATGAAAAACTGTTTTTT
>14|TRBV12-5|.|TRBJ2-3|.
CASGLGRIADTQYF
TGTGCTAGTGGCCTGGGCAGGATTGCAGATACGCAGTATTTT
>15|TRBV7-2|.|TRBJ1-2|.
CASSLGNPGLGGYTF
TGTGCCAGCAGCTTAGGGAACCCGGGTTTGGGAGGCTACACCTTC
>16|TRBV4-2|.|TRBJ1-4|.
CASSQGERGVNEKLFF
TGTGCCAGCAGCCAAGGAGAAAGGGGAGTTAATGAAAAACTGTTTTTT
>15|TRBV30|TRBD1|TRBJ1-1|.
CAWPASPGQLPEAFF
TGTGCCTGGCCCGCGTCCCCGGGACAGCTTCCTGAAGCTTTCTTT
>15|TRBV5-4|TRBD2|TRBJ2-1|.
CASSTRKREYNEQFF
TGTGCCAGCAGCACGAGGAAGCGGGAGTACAATGAGCAGTTCTTC
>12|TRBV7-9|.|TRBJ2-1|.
CASSPDSGGQFF
TGTGCCAGCAGCCCCGACTCGGGCGGGCAGTTCTTC
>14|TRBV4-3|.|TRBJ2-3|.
CASSQVRTTDTQYF
TGCGCCAGCAGCCAAGTCAGGACCACAGATACGCAGTATTTT
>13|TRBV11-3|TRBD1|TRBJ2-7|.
CASSPGAGGEQYF
TGTGCCAGCAGCCCAGGGGCAGGGGGCGAGCAGTACTTC
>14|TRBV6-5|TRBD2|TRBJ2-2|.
CASIRSGRTGELFF
TGTGCCAGCATTCGCAGCGGGAGAACCGGGGAGCTGTTTTTT
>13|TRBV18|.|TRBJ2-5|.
CASSPQGQETQYF
TGTGCCAGCTCACCACAGGGGCAAGAGACCCAGTACTTC